Following are 27 T cell receptor beta chains from one sample sequenced in a study of cytomegalovirus exposure and HLA in healthy donors. The primer mix had 60 Vbeta and 13 Jbeta primers. Here immunoSEQ multiplex PCR was the method, and the copy in TCRdb shows in-frame clones only, minus some. Altogether roughly 250,000 clones are present, just under 85% being singletons, with the ten largest covering 1.5% to 2.5%. Material for sequencing was PBMCs. The receptors were sampled from a woman in her forties in good health and CMV-seropositive.

This clone was observed once. J is TRBJ2-3 and V is TRBV30; 7 bases line up with TRBD2. The CDR3 consists of 15 residues. V lost 0 bases to trimming and J lost 6 bases; unmatched junction nucleotides: 9. Looked up from germline, CDR1 is GTSNPN and CDR2 is SVGIG (reference sequence). CDR3 sequence: CAWSVGGSLGDTQYF. Here the CDR3 DNA reads TGTGCCTGGAGTGTAGGCGGGAGCCTTGGGGATACGCAGTATTTT.

This chain uses TRBV19 with TRBJ1-1; D is perhaps TRBD1 (5 bases). The CDR3 has 11 amino acids. Per the germline V gene, CDR1 is LNHDA and CDR2 is SQIVND (reference sequence). The V gene lost 10 bases and the J gene lost 7 bases, with 13 bases spanning the gap. CDR3 protein: CATGGTFEAFF. CDR3 nucleotide sequence: TGTGCCACCGGGGGTACCTTTGAAGCTTTCTTT. Full variable domain (outside the CDR3, taken from reference TRBV19 and TRBJ1-1): DGGITQSPKYLFRKEGQNVTLSCEQNLNHDAMYWYRQDPGQGLRLIYYSQIVNDFQKGDIAEGYSVSREKKESFPLTVTSAQKNPTAFYLCATGGTFEAFFGQGTRLTVV.

The chain uses TRBV9 and TRBJ2-3; 8 bases agree with TRBD1. Germline assignment: CDR1 SGDLS and CDR2 YYNGEE. Germline trimming cut 2 bases from V and 6 bases from J; bases unmatched to any gene: 14. The CDR3 sequence is 17 residues long. CDR3 coding DNA: TGTGCCAGCAGCGTCGAGACAGGGGACCACATTTCGGATACGCAGTATTTT. It specifies CASSVETGDHISDTQYF.

CDR3 nucleotide sequence: TGTGCCAGCAGCTTAGCGGCTAGCGGGGATACGCAGTATTTT. Residues: CASSLAASGDTQYF. The rearrangement uses TRBV7-2 and TRBJ2-3; 8 bases are shared with TRBD2. Trimming cost V 0 bases and J 6 bases; bases outside gene matches: 2. The length of the CDR3 is 14 residues. Germline values: CDR1 SGHTA, CDR2 FQGNSA. Combining the CDR3 with reference TRBV7-2 and TRBJ2-3 gives the whole variable domain GAGVSQSPSNKVTEKGKDVELRCDPISGHTALYWYRQSLGQGLEFLIYFQGNSAPDKSGLPSDRFSAERTGGSVSTLTIQRTQQEDSAVYLCASSLAASGDTQYFGPGTRLTVL.

The chain recombines TRBV7-6 with TRBJ2-1; 7 nucleotides agree with TRBD2. V dropped 5 bases and J dropped 4; count of bases not matched to a gene: 8. The CDR3 sequence is 15 residues long. Germline V gene sequence: CDR1 SGHVS, CDR2 FNYEAQ. The CDR3 nucleotides read TGTGCCAGCAGCCGGAGCGGGGACCAATACAATGAGCAGTTCTTC. Its translation: CASSRSGDQYNEQFF.

The rearrangement uses TRBV5-8 and TRBJ2-7; 7 bases agree with TRBD1. Trimming removed 0 bases from V and 4 bases from J; junction bases left unmatched: 7. This CDR3 has 15 residues. The germline gives CDR1 SGHTS, CDR2 YDEGEE. The CDR3 nucleotides read TGTGCCAGCAGCTTGGGGACAGGTACTTCGTACGAGCAGTACTTC. Residues: CASSLGTGTSYEQYF.

The chain's CDR3 is CASSIGGQGELFF. DNA of the CDR3: TGTGCCAGTAGTATAGGAGGGCAGGGGGAGCTGTTTTTT. The rearrangement uses TRBV19 and TRBJ2-2, with D possibly TRBD2 on 5 matching bases. There are 13 residues in the CDR3. Germline V lookup: CDR1 LNHDA, CDR2 SQIVND (reference sequence). Trimming cost V 1 base and J 8 bases, with 8 bases left between them.

The chain recombines TRBV7-9 with TRBJ1-1; D is unresolved. V lost 1 base and J lost 6, with 12 bases in between. CDR3 length: 14 amino acids. The V gene's germline CDR1 is SEHNR and CDR2 FQNEAQ (reference sequence). CDR3 region: CASSLDSGYSEAFF. As DNA, the CDR3 is TGTGCCAGCAGCTTAGATTCGGGGTACTCTGAAGCTTTCTTT.

The CDR3 spells CASSLLAGGTEAFF. For the CDR3, the DNA is TGTGCCAGCAGTTTATTGGCAGGGGGCACTGAAGCTTTCTTT. The rearrangement joins TRBV27 to TRBJ1-1, with 7 bases fitting TRBD1. The J segment lost 4 bases and the V segment lost 1 base, leaving 3 bases of the junction unmatched. The V gene's germline CDR1 is MNHEY and CDR2 SMNVEV (reference sequence). The CDR3 contains 14 residues.

The V and J genes are TRBV30 and TRBJ1-1; no definite D call. Germline V gene data show CDR1 as GTSNPN and CDR2 as SVGIG (reference sequence). The CDR3 extends over 14 amino acids. V lost 2 bases and J 5 bases, leaving 15 bases between the germline ends. CDR3 loop: CAWSYGESSTEAFF. CDR3 coding DNA: TGTGCCTGGAGTTATGGGGAGTCCTCAACTGAAGCTTTCTTT.

The rearrangement links TRBV9 to TRBJ2-3; D is perhaps TRBD2 (6 bases). CDR1 is SGDLS and CDR2 is YYNGEE in the germline V gene. The CDR3 loop spans 12 amino acids. The V and J ends lost 4 bases and 6 bases respectively, with 9 bases between them. CDR3 bases: TGTGCCAGCAGCCAAGGGAGGGATACGCAGTATTTT. Its translation is CASSQGRDTQYF. The complete variable domain, with remaining parts taken from reference TRBV9 and TRBJ2-3, reads DSGVTQTPKHLITATGQRVTLRCSPRSGDLSVYWYQQSLDQGLQFLIQYYNGEERAKGNILERFSAQQFPDLHSELNLSSLELGDSALYFCASSQGRDTQYFGPGTRLTVL.

The gene calls are TRBV10-3 and TRBJ2-4; the D gene is possibly TRBD1 (5 bases). V lost 3 bases and J 7 bases, leaving 10 bases between the germline ends. Germline CDR1 is ENHRY and CDR2 is SYGVKD. CDR3 length: 13 amino acids. CDR3 nucleotide sequence: TGTGCCATCAGTGATCAGGGCTCGAACATTCAGTACTTC. Translation: CAISDQGSNIQYF.

The table lists this clone with a count of one. V is TRBV29-1 and J is TRBJ2-7, with 8 bases aligning to TRBD2. The CDR3 has 14 residues. With 7 bases clipped from V and 0 bases from J, the junction kept 8 bases outside the gene matches. The germline gives CDR1 SQVTM, CDR2 ANQGSEA. CDR3: CSALSGGDSYEQYF. Written as DNA, the CDR3 is TGCAGCGCTCTAAGCGGGGGAGACTCCTACGAGCAGTACTTC.

The chain carries TRBV7-3 and TRBJ2-1; 9 nucleotides line up with TRBD1. After removal of 2 bases from V and 5 bases from J, the junction contained 4 bases not matched to a gene. Germline CDR1 SGHTA, CDR2 FQGTGA. There are 15 residues in the CDR3. CDR3 protein: CASSLGTGINNEQFF. The CDR3 DNA sequence: TGTGCCAGCAGCTTAGGGACAGGGATCAACAATGAGCAGTTCTTC.

The rearrangement uses TRBV4-3 and TRBJ1-2; no definite D call. The CDR3 sequence is 14 residues long. V lost 0 bases and J lost 5, with 10 bases in between. Germline CDR1 reads LGHNA; CDR2 reads YSLEER. The CDR3 DNA follows: TGCGCCAGCAGCCAAGATATGGCAGATTATGGCTACACCTTC. Translated, it gives CASSQDMADYGYTF.

The chain joins TRBV27 to TRBJ1-2, with TRBD1 identical over 7 bases. J gave up 2 bases and V 4 bases, and 4 bases lay outside the gene matches. Germline-derived CDR1 and CDR2 are MNHEY and SMNVEV (reference sequence). This CDR3 is built from 14 residues. CDR3 nucleotides: TGTGCCAGCAGTTCCTCGGGACAGAACTATGGCTACACCTTC. Its translation is CASSSSGQNYGYTF.

The V and J genes are TRBV7-2 and TRBJ2-5, with D possibly being TRBD1 (5 bases). V lost 4 bases to trimming and J lost 1 base, with 13 bases between them. Per the germline V gene, CDR1 is SGHTA and CDR2 is FQGNSA. This CDR3 contains 15 residues. This CDR3 reads CASSSGQGGQETQYF. The CDR3 coding sequence is TGTGCCAGCAGCTCCGGACAAGGCGGCCAAGAGACCCAGTACTTC.

V gene TRBV27 combines with J gene TRBJ1-4; 11 nucleotides match TRBD1. Germline CDR1 reads MNHEY; CDR2 reads SMNVEV (reference sequence). J gave up 0 bases and V 7 bases, and 7 bases lay outside the gene matches. The CDR3 contains 17 residues. The CDR3 loop is CASKSWGQGATNEKLFF. Written as DNA, the CDR3 is TGTGCCAGCAAGTCGTGGGGACAGGGGGCAACTAATGAAAAACTGTTTTTT.

V and J are TRBV28 and TRBJ1-5; TRBD1 is a possible D gene (6 bases). From germline, CDR1 is MDHEN and CDR2 SYDVKM. Trimming left V 7 bases short and J 2 bases short, with 15 bases between. The CDR3 is 15 residues long. The CDR3 region is CASTHTGLGNQPQHF. DNA for the CDR3: TGTGCCAGCACCCATACAGGGCTCGGCAATCAGCCCCAGCATTTT.

The rearrangement uses TRBV7-9 and TRBJ2-7; 7 bases are a match to TRBD1. Germline values: CDR1 SEHNR, CDR2 FQNEAQ (reference sequence). V dropped 4 bases and J dropped 5; count of bases not matched to a gene: 14. The CDR3 has 16 amino acids. CDR3 nucleotides: TGTGCCAGCAGCTCTAAGGTGGACAGGTGGGGCGACGAGCAGTACTTC. This codes for CASSSKVDRWGDEQYF.

The V and J genes are TRBV27 and TRBJ2-7, with 9 positions matching TRBD2. V lost 5 bases, J lost 6 bases, and 8 bases stayed unmatched. CDR1 and CDR2 (germline): MNHEY, SMNVEV (reference sequence). The CDR3 is 14 amino acids. The CDR3 region is CASSVAGEGSEQYF. The CDR3 nucleotides read TGTGCCAGCAGTGTAGCGGGAGAAGGGAGCGAGCAGTACTTC.

This clone is a singleton in its sample. The CDR3 nucleotides are TGCAGCGTCCGGGGGGCCTCTAGCACAGATACGCAGTATTTT. Protein sequence: CSVRGASSTDTQYF. This rearrangement joins TRBV29-1 to TRBJ2-3; tentative D call: TRBD2 (7 bases). The germline V gene encodes CDR1 SQVTM and CDR2 ANQGSEA. The CDR3 is made up of 14 amino acids. Trimming pared 6 bases from V and 0 bases from J, leaving 13 bases between.

The chain uses TRBV27 and TRBJ2-1; D unresolved. This CDR3 contains 13 residues. Trimming took off 3 bases at V and 3 bases at J, with 6 bases between the two ends. Germline loops: CDR1 MNHEY, CDR2 SMNVEV (reference sequence). CDR3 nucleotide sequence: TGTGCCAGCAGTTTCTCTAGCTACAATGAGCAGTTCTTC. It yields the protein CASSFSSYNEQFF.

V is TRBV28 and J is TRBJ1-5, with D tentatively TRBD1 (5 bases). The V end was cut by 1 base, the J end by 5 bases, with 12 bases between. Germline CDR1 is MDHEN and CDR2 is SYDVKM. The CDR3 sequence is 15 residues long. In nucleotides, the CDR3 is TGTGCCAGCAGTTTATTCGTCCGGGGGGATCAGCCCCAGCATTTT. Translation: CASSLFVRGDQPQHF.

This clone was recorded a few times. The chain employs TRBV4-3 and TRBJ1-1; possible D gene TRBD1, 6 bases. Germline CDR1 is LGHNA and CDR2 is YSLEER. There are 17 residues in the CDR3. The V end lost 5 bases, the J end lost 0 bases, and 19 bases lay between the germline ends. The CDR3 sequence: CASSYYPTTGMNTEAFF. Written as DNA, the CDR3 is TGCGCCAGCAGCTACTATCCAACTACAGGGATGAACACTGAAGCTTTCTTT.

The rearrangement joins TRBV27 to TRBJ2-1; TRBD2 matches 10 bases. This CDR3 is built from 13 residues. Looked up from germline, CDR1 is MNHEY and CDR2 is SMNVEV (reference sequence). V shed 4 bases and J 7 bases; nucleotides not matched to a gene: 1. CDR3: CASSYSGRNEQFF. The CDR3 DNA sequence: TGTGCCAGCAGTTATAGCGGGAGGAATGAGCAGTTCTTC.

The J gene is TRBJ1-1, the V gene TRBV10-2; D call uncertain. Trimming shortened V by 4 bases and J by 1 base, and 7 bases separated the two germline ends. Looked up from germline, CDR1 is WSHSY and CDR2 is SAAADI. This CDR3 contains 13 residues. CDR3 region: CASSAGGNTEAFF. DNA for the CDR3: TGCGCCAGCAGTGCAGGAGGGAACACTGAAGCTTTCTTT.